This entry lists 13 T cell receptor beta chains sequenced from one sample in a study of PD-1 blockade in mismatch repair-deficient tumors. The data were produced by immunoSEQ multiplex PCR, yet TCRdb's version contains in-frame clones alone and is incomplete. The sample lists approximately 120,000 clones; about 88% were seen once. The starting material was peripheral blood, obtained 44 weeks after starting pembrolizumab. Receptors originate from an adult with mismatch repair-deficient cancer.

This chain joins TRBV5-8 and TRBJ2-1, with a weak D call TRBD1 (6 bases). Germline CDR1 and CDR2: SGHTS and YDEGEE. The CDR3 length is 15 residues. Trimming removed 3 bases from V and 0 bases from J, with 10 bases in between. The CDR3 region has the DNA TGTGCCAGCAGCTCCGGGACATCCTCCTACAATGAGCAGTTCTTC. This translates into CASSSGTSSYNEQFF. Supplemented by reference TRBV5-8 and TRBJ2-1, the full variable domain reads EAGVTQSPTHLIKTRGQQATLRCSPISGHTSVYWYQQALGLGLQFLLWYDEGEERNRGNFPPRFSGRQFPNYSSELNVNALELEDSALYLCASSSGTSSYNEQFFGPGTRLTVL.

CDR3 amino acids: CSVFGRPRNEQYF. The CDR3 nucleotides are TGCAGCGTTTTCGGCAGACCGAGGAACGAGCAGTACTTC. J is TRBJ2-7 and V is TRBV29-1; D is uncertain. Looked up from germline, CDR1 is SQVTM and CDR2 is ANQGSEA. Trimming left V 5 bases short and J 5 bases short, with 16 bases between. The CDR3 is 13 amino acids.

The CDR3 coding sequence is TGTGCCAGCAGCCGAGACAGGCTCAATCAGCCCCAGCATTTT. This codes for CASSRDRLNQPQHF. The V gene is TRBV7-2, the J gene TRBJ1-5; possibly TRBD1 for D (6 bases). Germline-derived CDR1 and CDR2 are SGHTA and FQGNSA. The CDR3 is 14 amino acids. Trimming took 5 bases from V and 3 from J, leaving 11 bases between them.

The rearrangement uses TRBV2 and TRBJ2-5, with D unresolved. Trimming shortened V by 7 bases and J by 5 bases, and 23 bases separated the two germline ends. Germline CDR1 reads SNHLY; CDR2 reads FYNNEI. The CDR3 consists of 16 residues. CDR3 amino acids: CASNPNFFEAPETQYF. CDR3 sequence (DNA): TGTGCCAGCAACCCAAATTTTTTCGAGGCCCCTGAGACCCAGTACTTC.

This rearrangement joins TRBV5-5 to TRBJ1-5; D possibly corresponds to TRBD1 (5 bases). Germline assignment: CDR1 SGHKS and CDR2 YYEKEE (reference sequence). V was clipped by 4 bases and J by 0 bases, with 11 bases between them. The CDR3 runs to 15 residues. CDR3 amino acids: CASSPEGASNQPQHF. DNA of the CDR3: TGTGCCAGCAGCCCGGAAGGGGCTAGCAATCAGCCCCAGCATTTT.

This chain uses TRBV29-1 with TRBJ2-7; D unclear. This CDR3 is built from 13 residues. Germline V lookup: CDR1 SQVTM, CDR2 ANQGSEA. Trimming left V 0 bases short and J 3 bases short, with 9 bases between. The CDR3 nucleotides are TGCAGCGTTGAAGACGACCGCTTCTACGAGCAGTACTTC. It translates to CSVEDDRFYEQYF.

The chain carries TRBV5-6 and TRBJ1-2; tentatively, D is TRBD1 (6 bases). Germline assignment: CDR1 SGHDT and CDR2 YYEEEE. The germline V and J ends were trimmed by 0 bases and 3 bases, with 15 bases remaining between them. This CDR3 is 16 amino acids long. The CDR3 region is CASSLAPDRGYYGYTF. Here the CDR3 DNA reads TGTGCCAGCAGCTTGGCCCCGGACAGAGGTTACTATGGCTACACCTTC.

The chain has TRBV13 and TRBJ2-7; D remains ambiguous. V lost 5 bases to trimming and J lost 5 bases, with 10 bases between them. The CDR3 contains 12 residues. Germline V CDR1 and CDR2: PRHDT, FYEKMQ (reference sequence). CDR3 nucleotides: TGTGCCAGCAGCACCCGCTCTCACGAGCAGTACTTC. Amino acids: CASSTRSHEQYF.

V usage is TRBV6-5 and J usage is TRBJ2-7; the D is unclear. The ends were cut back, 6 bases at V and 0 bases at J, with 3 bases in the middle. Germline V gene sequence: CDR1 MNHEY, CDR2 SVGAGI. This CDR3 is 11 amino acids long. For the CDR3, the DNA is TGTGCCAGCAGAAGCTCCTACGAGCAGTACTTC. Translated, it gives CASRSSYEQYF.

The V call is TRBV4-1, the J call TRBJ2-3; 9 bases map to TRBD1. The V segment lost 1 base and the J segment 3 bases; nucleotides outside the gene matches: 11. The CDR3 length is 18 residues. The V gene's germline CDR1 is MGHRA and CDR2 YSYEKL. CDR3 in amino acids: CASSQVPPGQGITDTQYF. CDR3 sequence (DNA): TGCGCCAGCAGCCAAGTCCCCCCGGGACAGGGAATAACAGATACGCAGTATTTT.

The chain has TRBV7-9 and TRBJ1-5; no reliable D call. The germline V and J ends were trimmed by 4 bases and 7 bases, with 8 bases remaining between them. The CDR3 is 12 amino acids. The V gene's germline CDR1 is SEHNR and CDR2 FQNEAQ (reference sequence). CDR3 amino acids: CASSSGVQPQHF. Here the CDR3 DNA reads TGTGCCAGCAGCTCTGGCGTACAGCCCCAGCATTTT.

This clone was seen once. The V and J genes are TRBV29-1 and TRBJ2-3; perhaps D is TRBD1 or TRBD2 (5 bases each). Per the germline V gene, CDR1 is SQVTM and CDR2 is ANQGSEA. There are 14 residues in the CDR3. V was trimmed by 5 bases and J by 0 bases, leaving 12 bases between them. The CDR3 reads CSVNRDPSTDTQYF. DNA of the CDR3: TGCAGCGTTAACCGGGACCCAAGCACAGATACGCAGTATTTT.

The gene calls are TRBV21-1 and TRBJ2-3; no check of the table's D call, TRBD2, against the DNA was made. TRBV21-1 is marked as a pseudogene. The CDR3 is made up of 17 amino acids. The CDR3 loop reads CASSSRAVRPSTDTQYF. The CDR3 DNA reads TGTGCCAGCAGCTCCCGAGCGGTCAGGCCTAGCACAGATACGCAGTATTTT.